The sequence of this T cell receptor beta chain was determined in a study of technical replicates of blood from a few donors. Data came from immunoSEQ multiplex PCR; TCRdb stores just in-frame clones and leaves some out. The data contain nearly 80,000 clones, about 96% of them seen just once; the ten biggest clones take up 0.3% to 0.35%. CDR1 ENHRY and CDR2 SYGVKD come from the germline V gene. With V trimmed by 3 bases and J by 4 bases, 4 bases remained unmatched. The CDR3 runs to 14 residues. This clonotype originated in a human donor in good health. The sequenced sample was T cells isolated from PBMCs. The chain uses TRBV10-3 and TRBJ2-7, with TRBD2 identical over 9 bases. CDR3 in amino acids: CAISDASGKYEQYF. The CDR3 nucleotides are TGTGCCATCAGTGACGCTAGCGGGAAGTACGAGCAGTACTTC.